Listed below are T cell receptor beta chains from one sample, sequenced in a study of CXCR3-negative and CXCR3-positive naive CD8 T cells. TCRdb reanalyzed the 5' RACE reads, giving one entry per CDR3 protein sequence and no DNA. The repertoire table contains around 120,000 distinct CDR3 sequences. The sequenced sample was naive CXCR3+ CD8+ T cells from blood. The receptors stem from a human donor in good health. Some clones in this sample may be carry-over from other donors' samples. CDR3s include the opening cysteine and the closing phenylalanine or tryptophan. The order of the fields is CDR3 protein, V gene, J gene.

CASSLWDSSNTEAFF	TRBV5-1	TRBJ1-1
CSVLDALNTEAFF	TRBV29-1	TRBJ1-1
CASSQETGVGYGYTF	TRBV4-3	TRBJ1-2
CASSSPEDLTKETQYF	TRBV5-4	TRBJ2-5
CASSYGARGAQYF	TRBV6-5	TRBJ2-5
CSIFLFLAGDDEQFF	TRBV29-1	TRBJ2-1
CASSYSRGEQFF	TRBV6-2/TRBV6-3	TRBJ2-1
CASSSNLQGEHTEAFF	TRBV19	TRBJ1-1
CASSFSGLDSYEQYF	TRBV5-1	TRBJ2-7
CASSHVNTGELFF	TRBV28	TRBJ2-2
CASTGNSYEQYF	TRBV30	TRBJ2-7
CASSFGSSNTGELFF	TRBV5-5	TRBJ2-2
CASSKVEGVETQYF	TRBV21-1	TRBJ2-5
CASSLQSGELFF	TRBV27	TRBJ2-2
CSVEEWVAGVITDTQYF	TRBV29-1	TRBJ2-3
CASSEMGQLYEQYF	TRBV10-2	TRBJ2-7
CASSQRTGDNEQFF	TRBV4-3	TRBJ2-1
CASVGQGKETQYF	TRBV6-2/TRBV6-3	TRBJ2-5
CSVESDTGIYGYTF	TRBV29-1	TRBJ1-2
CASSSFSGGAYNEQFF	TRBV12-3/TRBV12-4	TRBJ2-1
CASSPYLREGAYNEQSF	TRBV12-3/TRBV12-4	TRBJ2-1
CASSPPSGLASHEQFF	TRBV14	TRBJ2-1
CASSPDLGLADTDTQYF	TRBV7-3	TRBJ2-3
CASSAPMNEQFF	TRBV7-9	TRBJ2-1
CASSGGDTQYF	TRBV9	TRBJ2-3
CASSQTAGQGYNEQFF	TRBV14	TRBJ2-1
CASSSALGVDTEAFF	TRBV6-6	TRBJ1-1
CASSLVGLAGGLDSEQFF	TRBV5-1	TRBJ2-1
CSVVLAGSYEQYF	TRBV29-1	TRBJ2-7
CASSQVTGQGGPQHF	TRBV4-1	TRBJ1-5
CASGGTSGVERQFF	TRBV2	TRBJ2-1
CASSLERGDEQFF	TRBV10-2	TRBJ2-1
CASSLGGRTETQYF	TRBV28	TRBJ2-5
CASSQAPLGPQHF	TRBV4-1	TRBJ1-5
CASSPNPLAGGQETQYF	TRBV7-3	TRBJ2-5
CASSNQGATNEKLFF	TRBV6-6	TRBJ1-4
CASRGQGVGSGYTF	TRBV6-5	TRBJ1-2
CASSQGLAGGIAQETQYF	TRBV4-1	TRBJ2-5
CASSISGTRNTGELFF	TRBV21-1	TRBJ2-2
CSVDRKHHYEQYF	TRBV29-1	TRBJ2-7
CASSLGPRPYGYTF	TRBV7-3	TRBJ1-2
CASGVGESSYNEQFF	TRBV7-9	TRBJ2-1
CASSLVGVIDTQYF	TRBV7-9	TRBJ2-3
CASSALPAGGPHTGELFF	TRBV7-6	TRBJ2-2